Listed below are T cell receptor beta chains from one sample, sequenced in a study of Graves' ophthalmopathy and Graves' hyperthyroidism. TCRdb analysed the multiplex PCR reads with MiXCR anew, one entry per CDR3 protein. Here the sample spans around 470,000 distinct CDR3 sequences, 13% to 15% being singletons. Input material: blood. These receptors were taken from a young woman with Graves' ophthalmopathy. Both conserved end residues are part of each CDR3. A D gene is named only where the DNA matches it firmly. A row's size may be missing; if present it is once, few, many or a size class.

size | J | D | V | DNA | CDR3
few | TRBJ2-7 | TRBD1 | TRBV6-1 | TGTGCCAGCCAAAATGGGGGACAGATATACGAGCAGTACTTC | CASQNGGQIYEQYF
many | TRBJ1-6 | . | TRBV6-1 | TGTGCCAGCAGTGAAGCGCAGGGATCGGTTGGGTCACCCCTCCACTTT | CASSEAQGSVGSPLHF
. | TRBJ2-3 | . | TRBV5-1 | TGCGCCAGCAGCCGATGGGTCATAAACACAGATACGCAGTATTTT | CASSRWVINTDTQYF
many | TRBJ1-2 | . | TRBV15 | TGTGCCACCAGCAGAGAGCAGGAGAACTATGGCTACACCTTC | CATSREQENYGYTF
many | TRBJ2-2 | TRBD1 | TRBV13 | TGTGCCAGCAGCTTAGGACCCACGCGATCGACAGGGGCTCCAGGGGAGCTGTTTTTT | CASSLGPTRSTGAPGELFF
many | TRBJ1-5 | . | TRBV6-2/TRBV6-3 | TGTGCCAGCAGTTACCCACTGGGCCAGTGGGATAGCAATCAGCCCCAGCATTTT | CASSYPLGQWDSNQPQHF
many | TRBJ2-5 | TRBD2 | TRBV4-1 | TGCGCCAGCAGCCAAGCTGACGGCGGGGGGGCCAGGGAGACCCAGTACTTC | CASSQADGGGARETQYF
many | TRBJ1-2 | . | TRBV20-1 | TGCAGTGCCGGGCCCCACGTGAACTATGGCTACACCTTC | CSAGPHVNYGYTF
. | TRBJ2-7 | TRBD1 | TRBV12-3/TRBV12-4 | TGTGCCAGCAGTTTGTTCTTGGGACAGCTAAACGAGCAGTACTTC | CASSLFLGQLNEQYF
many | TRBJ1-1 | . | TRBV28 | TGTGCCAGCAGTTCCTTGGGGGGCGGGGGGTACGGCACTGAAGCTTTCTTT | CASSSLGGGGYGTEAFF
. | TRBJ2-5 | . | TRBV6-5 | TGTGCCAGCAGTTACTCTCGGAGTCAGAAGACCCAGTACTTC | CASSYSRSQKTQYF
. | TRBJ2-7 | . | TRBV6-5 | TGTGCCAGCAGTTTGCAGACAGGCTCCTACGAGCAGTACTTC | CASSLQTGSYEQYF
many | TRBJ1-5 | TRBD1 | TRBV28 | TGTGCCAGCAGTTCGACCGGGCAGGGGGCAAGGAATCAGCCCCAGCATTTT | CASSSTGQGARNQPQHF
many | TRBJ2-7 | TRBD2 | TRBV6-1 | TGTGCCAGCAGTCCCGGGACTAGCGGGTCGGGAGAGCAGTACTTC | CASSPGTSGSGEQYF
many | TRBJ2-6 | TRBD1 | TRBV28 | TGTGCCAGCAGTGTCCGACAGGGCCCTGGGGCCAACGTCCTGACTTTC | CASSVRQGPGANVLTF
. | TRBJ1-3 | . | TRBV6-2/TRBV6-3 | TGTGCCAGCAGAACCCTCGGAATGGTAGGAAACACCATATATTTT | CASRTLGMVGNTIYF
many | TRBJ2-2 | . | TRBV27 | TGTGCCAGCAGCTTTGAAGTGAACACCGGGGAGCTGTTTTTT | CASSFEVNTGELFF
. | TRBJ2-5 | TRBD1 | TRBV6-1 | TGTGCCAGCAGCTCGCCCGGGACAGGGCGACAAGAGACCCAGTACTTC | CASSSPGTGRQETQYF
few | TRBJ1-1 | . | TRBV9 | TGTGCCAGCAGCGCTTACCTAACTGAAGCTTTCTTT | CASSAYLTEAFF
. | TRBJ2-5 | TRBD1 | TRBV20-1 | TGCAGTGCCCGCCCAGGGGGCAGCGGAGCGGGAGAGACCCAGTACTTC | CSARPGGSGAGETQYF
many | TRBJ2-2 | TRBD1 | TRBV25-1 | TGTGCCAGCAGTGTAGGGGACAGGGAGACCGGGGAGCTGTTTTTT | CASSVGDRETGELFF
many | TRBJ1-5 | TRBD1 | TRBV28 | TGTGCCAGCAGGCCCCAACCGGGACAGGGGGCGAATCAGCCCCAGCATTTT | CASRPQPGQGANQPQHF
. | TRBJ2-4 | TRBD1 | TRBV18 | TGTGCCAGCTCATCATCACGGGGGACAGGTCAAAACATTCAGTACTTC | CASSSSRGTGQNIQYF
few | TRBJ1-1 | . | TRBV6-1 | TGTGCCAGCAGTCGAAGTGGTACTGAAGCTTTCTTT | CASSRSGTEAFF
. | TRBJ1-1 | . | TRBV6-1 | TGTGCCAGCAGCTCCCGACAGGTTTTGATGAACACTGAAGCTTTCTTT | CASSSRQVLMNTEAFF
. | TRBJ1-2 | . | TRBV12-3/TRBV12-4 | TGTGCCAGCAGTTTGGGAGCGGAAAACTATGGCTACACCTTC | CASSLGAENYGYTF
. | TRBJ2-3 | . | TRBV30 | TGTGCCTGGAGTGTCGGGACCAACACAGATACGCAGTATTTT | CAWSVGTNTDTQYF
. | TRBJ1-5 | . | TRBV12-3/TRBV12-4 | TGTGCCAGCAGTCCTCGGTGGGGGCGGTCGAGCAACCAGCCCCTGCATTTT | CASSPRWGRSSNQPLHF
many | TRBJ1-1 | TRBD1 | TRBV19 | TGTGCCAGTAGGAAACGGACAGGGGACCTCAACACTGAAGCTTTCTTT | CASRKRTGDLNTEAFF
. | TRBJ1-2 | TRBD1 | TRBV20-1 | TGCAGTGCCCGAAGGCAGGGGGCTCACTATGGCTACACCTTC | CSARRQGAHYGYTF
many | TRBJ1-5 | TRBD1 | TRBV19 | TGTGCCGTTTTCGACAGGGGCGCAGTAAATCAGCCCCAGCATTTT | CAVFDRGAVNQPQHF
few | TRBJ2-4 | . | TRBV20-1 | TGCAGTGCTAGAGTTGGGGACAGGGGTCTAGGGCTAGCGGGAGAATCCATTCAGTACTTC | CSARVGDRGLGLAGESIQYF
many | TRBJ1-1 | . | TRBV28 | TGTGCCAGCAGTTCGAGGGGGTACACTGAAGCTTTCTTT | CASSSRGYTEAFF
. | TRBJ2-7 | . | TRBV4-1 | TGCGCCAGCAGCCAAGCGGGCCTTACCAGCTCCTACGAGCAGTACTTC | CASSQAGLTSSYEQYF
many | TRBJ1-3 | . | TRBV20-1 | TGCAGTGCCCCGCGAGGAAACACCATATATTTT | CSAPRGNTIYF
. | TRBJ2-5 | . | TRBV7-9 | TGTGCCAGCAGCCCATGGGACCAAGAGACCCAGTACTTC | CASSPWDQETQYF
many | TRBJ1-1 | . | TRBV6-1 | TGTGCCAGCAGTGGCAGGGATGGGAGCACTGAAGCTTTCTTT | CASSGRDGSTEAFF
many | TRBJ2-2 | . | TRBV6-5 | TGTGCCAGCAGTTACTCACCAGGGTTACACGGGGAGCTGTTTTTT | CASSYSPGLHGELFF
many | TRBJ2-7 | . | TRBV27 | TGTGCCAGCAAAGGGAATTTATACGAGCAGTACTTC | CASKGNLYEQYF
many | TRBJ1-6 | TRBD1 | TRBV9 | TGTGCCAGCAGCGGCGAACAGGGGCCTAATTCACCCCTCCACTTT | CASSGEQGPNSPLHF
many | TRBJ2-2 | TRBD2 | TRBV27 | TGTGCCAGCAGTTCAACTAGCGGCTACACCGGGGAGCTGTTTTTT | CASSSTSGYTGELFF
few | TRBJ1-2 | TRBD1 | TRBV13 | TGTGCCAGCAGCACCAGGGGGCGCCCCTATGGCTACACCTTC | CASSTRGRPYGYTF
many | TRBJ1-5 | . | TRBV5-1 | TGCGCCAGCAGCGCTACGGGAGATAGCAATCAGCCCCAGCATTTT | CASSATGDSNQPQHF
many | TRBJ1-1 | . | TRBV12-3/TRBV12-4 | TGTGCCAGCAGTTTGGGGGGGGGGGTTCCCGCTTTCTTT | CASSLGGGVPAFF
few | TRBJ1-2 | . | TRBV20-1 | TGCAGTGCTAGAGATATCGCTCGGCAGTCTCTCCAATATGGCTACACCTTC | CSARDIARQSLQYGYTF
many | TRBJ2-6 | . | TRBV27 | TGTGCCAGCAGCCCGGTAGGGGACTCTGGGGCCAACGTCCTGACTTTC | CASSPVGDSGANVLTF
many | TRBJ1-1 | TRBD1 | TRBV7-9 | TGTGCCAGCAGCTTAGAGGGGACAGGGGCCTCGAACACTGAAGCTTTCTTT | CASSLEGTGASNTEAFF
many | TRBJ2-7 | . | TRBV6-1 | TGTGCCAGCAGTGAAAGTGGCCTCTCCTACGAGCAGTACTTC | CASSESGLSYEQYF
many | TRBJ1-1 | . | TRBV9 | TGTGCCAGCAGCGTAGTTCCGGGGATTGATACTGAAGCTTTCTTT | CASSVVPGIDTEAFF
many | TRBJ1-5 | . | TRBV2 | TGTGCCAGCAGTTCAACACAGGGCGTCAATCAGCCCCAGCATTTT | CASSSTQGVNQPQHF
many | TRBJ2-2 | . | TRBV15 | TGTGCCACCAGCAGAGCGGTAGAGAACACCGGGGAGCTGTTTTTT | CATSRAVENTGELFF